A selection of T cell receptor beta chains follows, all from one sample in a study of blood T cell repertoires in COVID-19. Libraries were prepared by immunoSEQ multiplex PCR; TCRdb keeps only in-frame clonotypes and omits some of them. This sample has fewer than 200,000 clones, with approximately 83% found just once. The sequenced sample was peripheral blood. The receptors originated from a man aged 45-65 years with active or convalescent COVID-19. Both conserved end residues are part of each CDR3. A D gene is named only where the DNA matches it firmly. The size of a clone is reported for some rows only, either as once, few or many, or as a class for expanded clones.

D	size	V	J	CDR3	DNA
NA	once	TRBV29-1	TRBJ2-2	CSAWGVNTGELFF	TGCAGCGCCTGGGGCGTGAACACCGGGGAGCTGTTTTTT
TRBD2	NA	TRBV4-3	TRBJ2-1	CASSQDLRGGYNEQFF	TGCGCCAGCAGCCAAGATCTCCGCGGGGGGTACAATGAGCAGTTCTTC
NA	few	TRBV5-4	TRBJ2-2	CASSLTSKWPGELFF	TGTGCCAGCAGCTTAACTAGCAAGTGGCCCGGGGAGCTGTTTTTT
NA	NA	TRBV4-1	TRBJ1-3	CASSHGQLSGNTIYF	TGCGCCAGCAGCCATGGGCAGCTCTCTGGAAACACCATATATTTT
TRBD1	NA	TRBV5-4	TRBJ2-1	CASSTRDRDSNEQFF	TGTGCCAGCAGCACAAGGGACAGGGATTCGAATGAGCAGTTCTTC
NA	once	TRBV9	TRBJ2-7	CASSSRDWNYEQYF	TGTGCCAGCAGCTCCCGGGACTGGAACTACGAGCAGTACTTC
TRBD1	NA	TRBV3-1/TRBV3-2	TRBJ1-5	CASSAGTGSQPQHF	TGTGCCAGCAGCGCCGGGACAGGGTCTCAGCCCCAGCATTTT
NA	once	TRBV4-1	TRBJ2-7	CASSHQQGSYEQYF	TGCGCCAGCAGCCACCAACAGGGATCATACGAGCAGTACTTC
TRBD1	NA	TRBV5-1	TRBJ2-3	CASSPDRGRTDTQYF	TGCGCCAGCAGCCCGGACAGGGGGCGAACAGATACGCAGTATTTT
NA	NA	TRBV19	TRBJ1-1	CASSSTGVNTEAFF	TGTGCCAGTAGTTCGACAGGCGTGAACACTGAAGCTTTCTTT
NA	NA	TRBV3-1/TRBV3-2	TRBJ1-3	CASSHYSQLGPDSGNTIYF	TGTGCCAGCAGCCATTATTCGCAACTAGGGCCCGACTCGGGAAACACCATATATTTT
NA	NA	TRBV19	TRBJ1-4	CASSRTVQLEKLFF	TGTGCCAGTAGCAGGACAGTACAACTTGAAAAACTGTTTTTT
NA	NA	TRBV5-5	TRBJ2-5	CASSLFTGEETQYF	TGTGCCAGCAGCTTGTTCACAGGAGAGGAGACCCAGTACTTC
NA	NA	TRBV2	TRBJ2-2	CASRSGTLNTGELFF	TGTGCCAGCAGATCCGGGACATTAAACACCGGGGAGCTGTTTTTT
NA	NA	TRBV7-9	TRBJ1-5	CASSLNWNQPQHF	TGTGCCAGCAGCCTAAACTGGAATCAGCCCCAGCATTTT
TRBD1	NA	TRBV10-1	TRBJ1-3	CASSGTGDAGNTIYF	TGCGCCAGCAGTGGGACAGGGGACGCTGGAAACACCATATATTTT
NA	once	TRBV6-5	TRBJ1-5	CASNPPPGNQPQHF	TGTGCCAGCAATCCCCCTCCTGGCAATCAGCCCCAGCATTTT
NA	NA	TRBV19	TRBJ2-7	CASSIGGGTSSYEQYF	TGTGCCAGTAGTATAGGTGGAGGAACCAGCTCCTACGAGCAGTACTTC
TRBD1	NA	TRBV10-3	TRBJ1-5	CAISERDRGNQPQHF	TGTGCCATCAGTGAAAGGGACAGGGGCAATCAGCCCCAGCATTTT
NA	few	TRBV7-3	TRBJ1-6	CASSLRDNNSPLHF	TGTGCCAGCAGCTTAAGGGACAATAATTCACCCCTCCACTTT
TRBD2	NA	TRBV27	TRBJ2-2	CASSPGGTNTGELFF	TGTGCCAGCAGTCCGGGGGGGACGAACACCGGGGAGCTGTTTTTT
NA	few	TRBV30	TRBJ2-5	CAWARGRQETQYF	TGTGCCTGGGCCCGAGGGAGACAAGAGACCCAGTACTTC
NA	NA	TRBV6-4	TRBJ2-7	CASSVWQTYEQYF	TGTGCCAGCAGTGTTTGGCAGACCTACGAGCAGTACTTC
NA	NA	TRBV7-3	TRBJ2-6	CASSLDTAGANVLTF	TGTGCCAGCAGCTTAGACACCGCTGGGGCCAACGTCCTGACTTTC
NA	NA	TRBV28	TRBJ1-2	CASRGARSSNYGYTF	TGTGCCAGCCGCGGGGCCCGTTCTTCTAACTATGGCTACACCTTC
TRBD1	NA	TRBV7-2	TRBJ1-4	CASSLGQGGEKLFF	TGTGCCAGCAGCTTGGGACAGGGAGGTGAAAAACTGTTTTTT
TRBD1	NA	TRBV28	TRBJ2-7	CASSSGHRGSSYEQYF	TGTGCCAGCAGTTCCGGTCACAGGGGAAGCTCCTACGAGCAGTACTTC
TRBD1	NA	TRBV5-6	TRBJ1-5	CASSAGTGGFSNQPQHF	TGTGCCAGCAGCGCCGGGACAGGCGGATTTAGCAATCAGCCCCAGCATTTT
TRBD1	NA	TRBV5-1	TRBJ2-5	CASSLATGAGETQYF	TGCGCCAGCAGCTTGGCGACAGGGGCTGGAGAGACCCAGTACTTC
NA	NA	TRBV6-6	TRBJ2-7	CASNQGYPTGEQYF	TGTGCCAGCAACCAGGGGTATCCGACTGGCGAGCAGTACTTC
TRBD1	NA	TRBV5-1	TRBJ2-3	CASSADRVGDTQYF	TGCGCCAGCAGCGCAGACAGGGTAGGAGATACGCAGTATTTT
NA	many	TRBV12-5	TRBJ1-2	CASGLVWGDYGYTF	TGTGCTAGTGGTTTAGTCTGGGGGGACTATGGCTACACCTTC
TRBD2	NA	TRBV27	TRBJ2-7	CASSLRGGSSYEQYF	TGTGCCAGCAGTTTACGGGGCGGGAGCTCCTACGAGCAGTACTTC
TRBD2	NA	TRBV30	TRBJ2-3	CAWTNPPSGSADTQYF	TGTGCCTGGACCAATCCCCCTAGCGGGAGTGCAGATACGCAGTATTTT
NA	NA	TRBV6-6	TRBJ2-2	CASQSTGPTGELFF	TGTGCCAGCCAATCAACAGGGCCGACCGGGGAGCTGTTTTTT
TRBD1	NA	TRBV6-5	TRBJ1-2	CASSYGTGRGGYTF	TGTGCCAGCAGTTACGGGACAGGGAGGGGAGGCTACACCTTC
TRBD1	NA	TRBV19	TRBJ1-1	CASRGQGNTEAFF	TGTGCCAGTAGAGGACAGGGAAACACTGAAGCTTTCTTT
TRBD2	NA	TRBV3-1/TRBV3-2	TRBJ2-2	CASSFRGSGPGELFF	TGTGCCAGCAGCTTCCGCGGGAGTGGTCCCGGGGAGCTGTTTTTT
NA	NA	TRBV7-2	TRBJ2-6	CASSLAIGRGISGANVLTF	TGTGCCAGCAGCTTAGCGATAGGCAGGGGAATCTCTGGGGCCAACGTCCTGACTTTC
NA	NA	TRBV18	TRBJ1-3	CASSPRTAGNTIYF	TGTGCCAGCTCACCAAGGACAGCTGGAAACACCATATATTTT
TRBD2	NA	TRBV19	TRBJ2-7	CASSDGHSGDYEQYF	TGTGCCAGTAGTGACGGACACAGCGGGGACTACGAGCAGTACTTC
TRBD1	few	TRBV18	TRBJ2-2	CASSLTTGGVTGELFF	TGTGCCAGCTCACTAACGACAGGGGGCGTCACCGGGGAGCTGTTTTTT
NA	NA	TRBV28	TRBJ2-1	CASGSDSYNEQFF	TGTGCCAGCGGCTCAGACTCCTACAATGAGCAGTTCTTC
TRBD1	NA	TRBV11-2	TRBJ1-4	CASSLGTAREKLFF	TGTGCCAGCAGCTTGGGGACAGCCCGAGAAAAACTGTTTTTT
NA	NA	TRBV6-2/TRBV6-3	TRBJ2-1	CASSPSIVTGGQFF	TGTGCCAGCAGTCCCTCCATAGTGACAGGAGGGCAGTTCTTC
NA	NA	TRBV5-1	TRBJ1-4	CASSPDTSNEKLFF	TGCGCCAGCAGCCCTGACACCTCTAATGAAAAACTGTTTTTT
NA	NA	TRBV18	TRBJ1-6	CASSPSYDSPLHF	TGTGCCAGCTCACCTTCCTATGATTCACCCCTCCACTTT
NA	NA	TRBV30	TRBJ2-7	CAWSARESGKAYEQYF	TGTGCCTGGAGTGCCCGGGAGTCGGGGAAAGCCTACGAGCAGTACTTC
TRBD1	NA	TRBV7-2	TRBJ1-5	CASLDRAGNQPQHF	TGTGCCAGCCTGGACAGGGCGGGAAATCAGCCCCAGCATTTT
TRBD2	NA	TRBV19	TRBJ2-1	CASSILSSGLVGEQFF	TGTGCCAGTAGTATTCTAAGTTCGGGACTAGTTGGGGAGCAGTTCTTC
NA	NA	TRBV4-1	TRBJ1-3	CASSQDPGFGNTIYF	TGCGCCAGCAGCCAAGATCCAGGGTTCGGAAACACCATATATTTT
NA	NA	TRBV11-3	TRBJ2-7	CASSPSSEEMQYF	TGTGCCAGCAGCCCTAGTTCCGAAGAAATGCAGTACTTC
TRBD2	NA	TRBV11-2	TRBJ2-3	CASSTTGLAADTQYF	TGTGCCAGCAGCACCACGGGACTAGCAGCAGATACGCAGTATTTT
TRBD1	NA	TRBV5-1	TRBJ1-2	CASSPGGAGYGYTF	TGCGCCAGCAGTCCAGGGGGCGCGGGGTATGGCTACACCTTC
TRBD1	NA	TRBV14	TRBJ1-4	CASSLQGLNEKLFF	TGTGCCAGCAGTCTACAGGGGCTTAATGAAAAACTGTTTTTT